This TCR beta chain was retrieved from a study of Ad26.COV2.S vaccination and SARS-CoV-2 variants. Noted treatment: over 15 received Ad26.COV2.S at low or high dose, single or two shots; about five received placebo; per-sample allocation not given. Each sample was drawn 63 days after the first injection (of vaccine or placebo). Profiling relied on immunoSEQ multiplex PCR, and the TCRdb table lists in-frame clones only, not all of them. The repertoire holds roughly 500,000 clones, with roughly 87% as singletons. This clone was recorded a few times. V was trimmed by 5 bases and J by 1 base, leaving 13 bases between them. The CDR3 extends over 15 amino acids. Germline V gene sequence: CDR1 SGHVS, CDR2 FNYEAQ.

This sequence joins TRBV7-6 and TRBJ2-3; D assignment may be TRBD1 or TRBD2 (5 bases each). The receptor comes from a person aged 18-60 years who received the Ad26.COV2.S COVID-19 vaccine or a placebo. Sequencing used peripheral blood, obtained in a trial of Ad26.COV2.S vaccine versus placebo. CDR3 in DNA: TGTGCCAGCAGCCACCGGGGCCTGGGCACAGATACGCAGTATTTT. This codes for CASSHRGLGTDTQYF.